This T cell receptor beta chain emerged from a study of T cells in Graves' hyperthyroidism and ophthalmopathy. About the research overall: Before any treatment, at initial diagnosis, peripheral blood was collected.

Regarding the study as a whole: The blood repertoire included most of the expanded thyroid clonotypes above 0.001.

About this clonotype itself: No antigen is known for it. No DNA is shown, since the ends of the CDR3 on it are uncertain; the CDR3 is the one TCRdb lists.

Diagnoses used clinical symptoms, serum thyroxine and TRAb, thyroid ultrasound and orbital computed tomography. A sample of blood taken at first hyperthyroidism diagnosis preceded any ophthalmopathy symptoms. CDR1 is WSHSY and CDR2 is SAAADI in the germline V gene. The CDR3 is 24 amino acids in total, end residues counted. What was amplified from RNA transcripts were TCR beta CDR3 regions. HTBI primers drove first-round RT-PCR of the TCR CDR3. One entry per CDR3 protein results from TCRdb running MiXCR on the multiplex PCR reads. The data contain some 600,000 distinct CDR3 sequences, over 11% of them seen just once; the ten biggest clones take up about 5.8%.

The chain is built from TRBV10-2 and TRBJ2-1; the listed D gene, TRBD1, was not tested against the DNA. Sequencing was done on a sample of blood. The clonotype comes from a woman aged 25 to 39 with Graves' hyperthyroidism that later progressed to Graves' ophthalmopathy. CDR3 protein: CASTNQTSMYLCASSRERYNEQFF.